The 5 T cell receptor beta chains given below trace back to one sample, sequenced in a study of cytomegalovirus exposure and HLA in healthy donors. The PCR ran on 60 Vbeta and 13 Jbeta primers. Produced via immunoSEQ multiplex PCR; TCRdb's table is partial and in-frame only. The table records tens of thousands of clones, less than 90% of them present only once. The sample comprised PBMCs. Receptors were obtained from a female donor in good health and CMV-seronegative.

This chain links TRBV9 with TRBJ1-2; a possible D gene is TRBD1 (5 bases). The germline V and J ends were trimmed by 4 bases and 4 bases, with 14 bases remaining between them. CDR1 is SGDLS, CDR2 YYNGEE, per germline. The CDR3 covers 14 residues. In DNA, the CDR3 is TGTGCCAGCAGCCTCGGGGGGGGTACCTATGGCTACACCTTC. Translation gives CASSLGGGTYGYTF.

The V call is TRBV28, the J call TRBJ1-5, with TRBD1 as a possible D gene (5 bases). The CDR3 runs 16 residues. Germline CDR1 and CDR2: MDHEN and SYDVKM. The germline V and J ends were trimmed by 3 bases and 0 bases, with 12 bases remaining between them. This CDR3 is CASSFAGGYSNQPQHF. The CDR3 region has the DNA TGTGCCAGCAGTTTTGCGGGGGGGTATAGCAATCAGCCCCAGCATTTT.

The chain joins TRBV27 to TRBJ2-1; TRBD1 matches 8 bases. V lost 5 bases to trimming and J lost 7 bases; unmatched junction nucleotides: 10. The germline gives CDR1 MNHEY, CDR2 SMNVEV (reference sequence). This CDR3 has 15 residues. CDR3 loop: CASSPQGAYYNEQFF. In nucleotides, the CDR3 is TGTGCCAGCAGTCCTCAGGGGGCGTATTATAATGAGCAGTTCTTC.

The chain joins TRBV4-1 to TRBJ1-6; 9 nucleotides line up with TRBD1. CDR1 and CDR2 from the germline V gene are MGHRA and YSYEKL. The V gene end was trimmed by 4 bases and the J gene end by 1 base; junction bases not matched to a gene: 5. This CDR3 spans 17 amino acids. CDR3 DNA sequence: TGCGCCAGCAGCCGGGGACAGGGAAGATCCTATAATTCACCCCTCCACTTT. It yields the protein CASSRGQGRSYNSPLHF.

J is TRBJ2-7 and V is TRBV19, with D perhaps TRBD1 (5 bases). The CDR3 has 14 amino acids. Germline CDR1 reads LNHDA; CDR2 reads SQIVND (reference sequence). Trimming pared 3 bases from V and 5 bases from J, leaving 14 bases between. The CDR3: CASSIQGGKDEQYF. The CDR3 DNA is TGTGCCAGTAGTATTCAGGGTGGAAAGGACGAGCAGTACTTC.